What follows are 20 T cell receptor beta chains derived from one specimen sequenced in a study of blood T cell repertoires in COVID-19. Sequenced by immunoSEQ multiplex PCR; TCRdb stores in-frame clones only, minus some. This sample has roughly 97,000 clones, with 70% to 85% found just once. The sequenced sample was peripheral blood. The receptors here all came from a man between 65 and 80 years old with acute or convalescent COVID-19.

As DNA, the CDR3 is TGCGCCAGCAGCTTGTCAGGGGGGCTTGAAGCTTTCTTT. Protein: CASSLSGGLEAFF. The chain links TRBV5-1 to TRBJ1-1, with 7 bases matching TRBD1. CDR1 and CDR2 (germline): SGHRS, YFSETQ. The J segment lost 7 bases and the V segment lost 1 base, leaving 4 bases of the junction unmatched. The CDR3 spans 13 residues.

The chain is built from TRBV27 and TRBJ1-6, with 8 positions matching TRBD1. V gave up 0 bases and J gave up 4 bases; unmatched junction bases: 8. Germline lookup yields CDR1 MNHEY and CDR2 SMNVEV (reference sequence). The CDR3 has 18 residues. CDR3 sequence: CASSLSNPGGHYNSPLHF. The CDR3 nucleotides are TGTGCCAGCAGTTTATCAAACCCAGGGGGCCATTATAATTCACCCCTCCACTTT.

The table lists this clone with a few counts. The chain joins TRBV24-1 to TRBJ1-2; D remains unclear. CDR1 and CDR2 (germline): KGHDR, SFDVKD. The V and J ends lost 6 bases and 0 bases respectively, with 4 bases between them. The CDR3 has 12 amino acids. CDR3 sequence reads: CATSRANYGYTF. CDR3 nucleotides: TGTGCCACCAGTCGGGCTAACTATGGCTACACCTTC.

The chain joins TRBV18 to TRBJ2-5, with a tentative D call TRBD2 (5 bases). Trimming took off 0 bases at V and 5 bases at J, with 10 bases between the two ends. Looked up from germline, CDR1 is KGHSH and CDR2 is LQKENI. The length of the CDR3 is 14 residues. The CDR3 spells CASSPPARVETQYF. As DNA, the CDR3 is TGTGCCAGCTCACCACCTGCGCGGGTGGAGACCCAGTACTTC. The full variable domain, rest sourced from reference TRBV18 and TRBJ2-5, is NAGVMQNPRHLVRRRGQEARLRCSPMKGHSHVYWYRQLPEEGLKFMVYLQKENIIDESGMPKERFSAEFPKEGPSILRIQQVVRGDSAAYFCASSPPARVETQYFGPGTRLLVL.

The V and J genes are TRBV6-1 and TRBJ2-7; unclear D gene. CDR1 is MNHNS and CDR2 is SASEGT in the germline V gene. The V end was cut by 2 bases, the J end by 5 bases, with 28 bases between. The CDR3 sequence is 19 residues long. For the CDR3, the DNA is TGTGCCAGCAGTGAACATCGGCAGTTGGCGGTAGCCCTGGTCCACGAGCAGTACTTC. This codes for CASSEHRQLAVALVHEQYF.

This sequence joins TRBV7-2 and TRBJ1-3; 7 bases fit TRBD1. In germline, CDR1 is SGHTA, CDR2 FQGNSA. CDR3 length: 14 amino acids. Germline trimming cut 8 bases from V and 0 bases from J; bases unmatched to any gene: 4. CDR3 DNA: TGTGCCAGCGGATCAGGGGGCTCTGGAAACACCATATATTTT. Translated, it gives CASGSGGSGNTIYF. The full variable domain, completed using reference TRBV7-2 and TRBJ1-3, is GAGVSQSPSNKVTEKGKDVELRCDPISGHTALYWYRQSLGQGLEFLIYFQGNSAPDKSGLPSDRFSAERTGGSVSTLTIQRTQQEDSAVYLCASGSGGSGNTIYFGEGSWLTVV.

As for this clone: Other nucleotide sequences in the sample specify the same CDR3. V and J are TRBV7-2 and TRBJ1-2; D unresolved. Germline assignment: CDR1 SGHTA and CDR2 FQGNSA. Trimming shortened V by 1 base and J by 2 bases, and 8 bases separated the two germline ends. CDR3 size: 14 residues. CDR3 amino acids: CASSLGHSNYGYTF. DNA for the CDR3: TGTGCCAGCAGCTTAGGTCACAGCAACTATGGCTACACCTTC.

This clone was picked up one time. The chain is built from TRBV2 and TRBJ2-7; D is unresolved. The CDR3 contains 15 residues. Trimming removed 1 base at V and 0 bases at J, with 10 bases between. Germline loops: CDR1 SNHLY, CDR2 FYNNEI. CDR3 sequence (DNA): TGTGCCAGCAGTGAAGGAGAGGCGAACTCCTACGAGCAGTACTTC. This gives the protein CASSEGEANSYEQYF.

This clone was counted many times. This chain links TRBV28 with TRBJ1-2, with D hard to call. The CDR3 consists of 12 residues. The germline gives CDR1 MDHEN, CDR2 SYDVKM. The V gene lost 2 bases and the J gene lost 5 bases, with 6 bases spanning the gap. The chain's CDR3 is CASSLREYGYTF. Written as DNA, the CDR3 is TGTGCCAGCAGTTTACGGGAATATGGCTACACCTTC.

The chain combines TRBV27 with TRBJ1-1; 7 nucleotides line up with TRBD1. J gave up 1 base and V 6 bases, and 5 bases lay outside the gene matches. Germline V gene data show CDR1 as MNHEY and CDR2 as SMNVEV (reference sequence). CDR3 length equals 14 residues. CDR3 nucleotides: TGTGCCAGCAGGCTGCAGGGGGGGAACACTGAAGCTTTCTTT. This gives the protein CASRLQGGNTEAFF.

The rearrangement joins TRBV27 to TRBJ1-4, with D uncertain. V shed 6 bases and J shed 7 bases, with 9 bases lying between them. The CDR3 loop spans 12 amino acids. The V gene's germline CDR1 is MNHEY and CDR2 SMNVEV (reference sequence). DNA for the CDR3: TGTGCCAGCAGGGCAGGCCTTGAAAAACTGTTTTTT. It codes for CASRAGLEKLFF.

This clone was seen a single time. The J gene is TRBJ1-2, the V gene TRBV4-2; D unresolved. The germline V gene encodes CDR1 LGHNA and CDR2 YNFKEQ. Deletions cut 0 bases from V and 4 bases from J, with 15 bases between. CDR3 size: 16 residues. CDR3 nucleotides: TGTGCCAGCAGCCAAGAAGTGGCGGGGAATCTCTATGGCTACACCTTC. It translates to CASSQEVAGNLYGYTF.

The chain employs TRBV4-2 and TRBJ1-5; D remains unclear. The CDR3 spans 13 residues. V lost 4 bases and J lost 4, with 8 bases in between. Germline CDR1 is LGHNA and CDR2 is YNFKEQ. The CDR3 protein is CASSRGGNQPQHF. The DNA for the CDR3 is TGTGCCAGCAGCCGCGGAGGGAATCAGCCCCAGCATTTT.

The chain is built from TRBV5-4 and TRBJ2-1; 10 bases agree with TRBD1. The CDR3 is 15 amino acids. V shed 5 bases and J 7 bases; nucleotides not matched to a gene: 9. The germline CDR1 and CDR2 sequences are SGHNT and YYREEE (reference sequence). The CDR3 nucleotides are TGTGCCAGCAGTTTCCAGGGACAGGGGACAAATGAGCAGTTCTTC. This codes for CASSFQGQGTNEQFF.

The chain employs TRBV7-2 and TRBJ1-3; D is uncertain. The V end lost 1 base, the J end lost 4 bases, and 14 bases lay between the germline ends. The CDR3 contains 16 residues. Per germline, CDR1 SGHTA and CDR2 FQGNSA. The CDR3 sequence: CASSLVGGPYGNTIYF. The CDR3 bases are TGTGCCAGCAGCTTAGTGGGCGGGCCGTACGGAAACACCATATATTTT.

This chain links TRBV5-8 with TRBJ2-7, with 11 bases identical to TRBD2. Trimming at V came to 3 bases and at J to 5 bases, leaving 4 bases not matched to a gene. Germline V gene sequence: CDR1 SGHTS, CDR2 YDEGEE. This CDR3 region has 14 residues. The CDR3 reads CASSSLAGANEQYV. The CDR3 coding sequence is TGTGCCAGCAGCTCACTAGCGGGGGCCAACGAGCAGTACGTC.

As for this clone: One end of the junction is discordant with germline, which a read error may explain. The CDR3 nucleotides are TGCGCCATAGCGGGATACACCGGGGAGCTGTTTTTT. Translated: CAIAGYTGELFF. The rearrangement links TRBV28 to TRBJ2-2; 8 bases match TRBD2. The CDR3 totals 12 residues. The germline V gene has CDR1 MDHEN and CDR2 SYDVKM.

This clone has only one observation. This sequence joins TRBV21-1 and TRBJ1-4; the DNA was not used to check the table's D call, TRBD1. TRBV21-1 is a listed pseudogene. The CDR3 has 16 residues. The CDR3 here is CASSKAGPRTGEKLFF. For the CDR3, the DNA is TGTGCCAGCAGCAAAGCCGGGCCGAGGACAGGGGAAAAACTGTTTTTT.

V is TRBV10-3 and J is TRBJ1-5, with 8 bases matching TRBD1. Unmatched junction bases numbered 6, after V lost 6 bases and J lost 5 bases. CDR3 length: 14 residues. Germline lookup yields CDR1 ENHRY and CDR2 SYGVKD. CDR3 coding DNA: TGTGCCATCAGCCCGGGACAGGAACATCAGCCCCAGCATTTT. Encoded protein: CAISPGQEHQPQHF.

This clone was observed once. The chain carries TRBV24-1 and TRBJ1-1; D is perhaps TRBD1 (6 bases). The CDR3 spans 15 residues. V lost 5 bases, J lost 4 bases, and 16 bases lay in between. The germline V gene has CDR1 KGHDR and CDR2 SFDVKD. This chain's CDR3 is CATSATTGRATEAFF. The CDR3 region has the DNA TGTGCCACCAGTGCTACCACAGGGAGGGCCACTGAAGCTTTCTTT.